This TCR beta chain appears in the sequencing data of a study of early T cells in non-severe SARS-CoV-2 infection. Looking at the study overall: It was bulk RNA from unsorted whole blood that was sequenced, and the chains were unpaired. Findings and caveats of the study: A preference for anti-spike CD8 responses marked VDJdb matching, which missed private and CD4 specificities.

This CDR3 contains 14 residues. Trimming at V came to 5 bases and at J to 5 bases, leaving 5 bases not matched to a gene. Germline-derived CDR1 and CDR2 are MNHEY and SVGEGT. This clonotype appeared many times. Its antigen is not known. Tagging with unique molecular identifiers was applied to individual cDNA molecules. In TCRdb, the 5' RACE reads were re-called with MiXCR into one record per CDR3 protein. This table has approximately 33,000 distinct CDR3 sequences, over 4.5% appearing once. The origin of this receptor is an adult who was a healthcare worker with PCR-confirmed SARS-CoV-2 infection or an uninfected control (not recorded which). Sequenced: whole blood. The V gene is TRBV6-2 or TRBV6-3, the J gene TRBJ2-3; 9 nucleotides match TRBD2. CDR3 coding DNA: TGTGCCAGCAGTCGACTAGCGGATCAAGATACGCAGTATTTT. This translates into CASSRLADQDTQYF.